The 10 T cell receptor beta chains in this list originate from one sample, sequenced in a study of cytomegalovirus exposure and HLA in healthy donors. The assay was immunoSEQ multiplex PCR, and TCRdb's table has in-frame clones only and misses some. The repertoire holds about 140,000 clones, with 80% to 90% as singletons. The source material was PBMCs. The receptors come from a woman aged 25 to 45 in good health and CMV-seronegative.

The chain is built from TRBV4-1 and TRBJ1-3; D gene unclear. CDR3 length: 16 amino acids. V was cut by 0 bases and J by 0 bases, with 9 bases left in between. CDR1 is MGHRA, CDR2 YSYEKL, per germline. The CDR3 region is CASSQDTWSSGNTIYF. DNA for the CDR3: TGCGCCAGCAGCCAAGATACATGGAGCTCTGGAAACACCATATATTTT.

This chain uses TRBV2 with TRBJ1-2; D ambiguous. V was pared by 8 bases and J by 6 bases, with 7 bases between. CDR3 length equals 10 residues. Germline loops: CDR1 SNHLY, CDR2 FYNNEI. CDR3 nucleotides: TGTGCCAGCGCACAAAATGGCTACACCTTC. Translated: CASAQNGYTF.

V and J are TRBV7-9 and TRBJ1-1; 7 positions agree with TRBD1. The CDR3 is made up of 15 amino acids. The germline gives CDR1 SEHNR, CDR2 FQNEAQ (reference sequence). The junction had 2 bases not matched to a gene; V was cut back by 1 base and J by 0 bases. The CDR3 coding sequence is TGTGCCAGCAGCTTAGTAGGGGGCATGAACACTGAAGCTTTCTTT. It specifies CASSLVGGMNTEAFF.

The J gene is TRBJ1-6, the V gene TRBV19; TRBD1 matches at 8 bases. After removal of 5 bases from V and 0 bases from J, the junction contained 9 bases not matched to a gene. Germline CDR1 reads LNHDA; CDR2 reads SQIVND (reference sequence). The CDR3 length is 18 residues. Here the CDR3 DNA reads TGTGCCAGTAGTCTTTCTAGGACAGGGAGCTCCTATAATTCACCCCTCCACTTT. It yields the protein CASSLSRTGSSYNSPLHF.

The chain employs TRBV9 and TRBJ1-5, with D possibly being TRBD1 (5 bases). Trimming took off 3 bases at V and 6 bases at J, with 13 bases between the two ends. Germline assignment: CDR1 SGDLS and CDR2 YYNGEE. This CDR3 spans 14 amino acids. The CDR3 protein is CASSALGGSQPQHF. The DNA for the CDR3 is TGTGCCAGCAGCGCCCTCGGGGGGAGTCAGCCCCAGCATTTT.

The CDR3 loop is CASSLGPGGTYNSPLHF. The CDR3 nucleotides are TGTGCCAGCAGCTTAGGGCCGGGGGGCACCTATAATTCACCCCTCCACTTT. The V and J genes are TRBV7-6 and TRBJ1-6; D is perhaps TRBD1 (6 bases). Trimming pared 1 base from V and 2 bases from J, leaving 12 bases between. Germline-derived CDR1 and CDR2 are SGHVS and FNYEAQ. There are 17 residues in the CDR3.

V usage is TRBV2 and J usage is TRBJ1-1; tentative D call: TRBD1 (5 bases). CDR1 and CDR2 (germline): SNHLY, FYNNEI. The CDR3 totals 13 residues. The V end was cut by 9 bases, the J end by 1 base, with 12 bases between. The CDR3 sequence: CARSRDWNTEAFF. DNA of the CDR3: TGTGCCAGATCCAGGGATTGGAACACTGAAGCTTTCTTT.

This clone has a handful of counts. The chain carries TRBV5-1 and TRBJ1-1, with TRBD1 matching over 11 bases. Looked up from germline, CDR1 is SGHRS and CDR2 is YFSETQ. This CDR3 is 13 amino acids long. V lost 5 bases to trimming and J lost 5 bases; unmatched junction nucleotides: 2. CDR3 coding DNA: TGCGCCAGCAGTAGGGACAGGGGGACTGAAGCTTTCTTT. Protein sequence: CASSRDRGTEAFF.

The chain employs TRBV4-3 and TRBJ2-6; 7 bases agree with TRBD1. V was clipped by 1 base and J by 2 bases; unmatched bases: 5. Germline loops: CDR1 LGHNA, CDR2 YSLEER. CDR3 length: 17 residues. CDR3 residues: CASSQGQGGPGANVLTF. For the CDR3, the DNA is TGCGCCAGCAGCCAAGGACAGGGTGGCCCTGGGGCCAACGTCCTGACTTTC.

V usage is TRBV5-1 and J usage is TRBJ1-1, with a weak D call TRBD1 (5 bases). The V gene's germline CDR1 is SGHRS and CDR2 YFSETQ. The CDR3 consists of 14 residues. V was shortened by 2 bases and J by 1 base, with 9 bases between the two germline ends. CDR3 sequence (DNA): TGCGCCAGCAGCTTCGGGGGATCGAACACTGAAGCTTTCTTT. Protein: CASSFGGSNTEAFF.